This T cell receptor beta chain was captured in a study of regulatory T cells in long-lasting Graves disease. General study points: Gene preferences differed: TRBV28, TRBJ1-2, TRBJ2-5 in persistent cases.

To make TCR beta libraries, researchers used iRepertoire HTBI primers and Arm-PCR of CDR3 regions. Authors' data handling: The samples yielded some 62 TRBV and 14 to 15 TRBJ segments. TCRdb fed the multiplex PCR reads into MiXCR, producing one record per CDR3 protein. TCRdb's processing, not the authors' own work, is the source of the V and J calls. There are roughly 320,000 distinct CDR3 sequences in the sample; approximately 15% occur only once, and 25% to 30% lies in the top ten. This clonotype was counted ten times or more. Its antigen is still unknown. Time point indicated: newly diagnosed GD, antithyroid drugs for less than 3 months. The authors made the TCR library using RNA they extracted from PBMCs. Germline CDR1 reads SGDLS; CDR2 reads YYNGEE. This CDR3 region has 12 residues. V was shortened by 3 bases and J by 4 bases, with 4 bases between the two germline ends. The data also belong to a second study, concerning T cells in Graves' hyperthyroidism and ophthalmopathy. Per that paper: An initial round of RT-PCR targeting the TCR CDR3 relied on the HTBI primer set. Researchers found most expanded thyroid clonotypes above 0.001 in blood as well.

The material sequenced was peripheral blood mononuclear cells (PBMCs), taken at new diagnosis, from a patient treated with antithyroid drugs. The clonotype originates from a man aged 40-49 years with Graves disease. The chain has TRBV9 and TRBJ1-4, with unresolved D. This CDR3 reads CASSGINEKLFF. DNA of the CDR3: TGTGCCAGCAGCGGAATTAATGAAAAACTGTTTTTT.